The present TCR beta chain was sequenced within a study of blood T cell repertoires in COVID-19. Study at large: PBMCs, B-cell-depleted T cells, or T cells were the source of the cDNA or gDNA that made up the material.

Looked up from germline, CDR1 is SEHNR and CDR2 is FQNEAQ (reference sequence). The CDR3 runs to 12 residues. Deletions cut 4 bases from V and 6 bases from J, with 9 bases between. Original analysis: Amplifying reference gene primers gave estimates of nucleated cell counts. Sequenced by immunoSEQ multiplex PCR; TCRdb stores in-frame clones only, minus some. V, J and clone size derive from that table, while D and trimming were established from the DNA sequence. Among about 240,000 clones listed, roughly 86% were seen once. The sequence was obtained from a woman aged 70-85 years with active or convalescent COVID-19. Sequencing was performed on peripheral blood. V gene TRBV7-9 combines with J gene TRBJ1-2; the D gene is possibly TRBD1 (5 bases). CDR3: CASSWGENGYTF. The CDR3 DNA reads as TGTGCCAGCAGCTGGGGGGAGAATGGCTACACCTTC.